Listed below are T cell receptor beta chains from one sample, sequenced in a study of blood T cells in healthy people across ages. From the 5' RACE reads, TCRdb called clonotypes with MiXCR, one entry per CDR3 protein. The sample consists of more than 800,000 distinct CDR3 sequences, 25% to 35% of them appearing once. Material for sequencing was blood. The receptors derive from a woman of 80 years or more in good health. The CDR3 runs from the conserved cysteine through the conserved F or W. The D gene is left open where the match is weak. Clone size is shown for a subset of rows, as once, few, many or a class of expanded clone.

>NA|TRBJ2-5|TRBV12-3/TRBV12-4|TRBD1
TGTGCCAACAGTTTTCGGACAGGGGGGGAGCAGTACTTC
CANSFRTGGEQYF
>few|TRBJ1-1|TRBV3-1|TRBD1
TGTGCCAGCAGCCAACTTACAGGGGGCAGGAATGAAGCTTTCTTT
CASSQLTGGRNEAFF
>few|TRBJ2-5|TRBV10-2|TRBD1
TGCGCCAGCAGTGAGATGGGACAGGGGGTTCGTGAGCAGTACTTC
CASSEMGQGVREQYF
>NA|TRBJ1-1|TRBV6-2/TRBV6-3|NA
TGTGCCAGCAGTCGATCGGACAGGAACACTGAAGCTTTCTTT
CASSRSDRNTEAFF
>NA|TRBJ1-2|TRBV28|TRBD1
TGTGCCCGCCGGACAGGAGGCTATGGCTACACCTTC
CARRTGGYGYTF
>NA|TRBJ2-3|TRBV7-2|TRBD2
TGTGCCAGCAGCCCCGCGCGGGAGGCGGATACGCAGTATTTT
CASSPAREADTQYF
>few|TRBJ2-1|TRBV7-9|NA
TGTGCCAGCAGCGCCCGGGCGAGGGTCCTCTACAATGAGCGGTTCTTC
CASSARARVLYNERFF
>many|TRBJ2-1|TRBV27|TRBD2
TGTGCCAGCAGGGCTAGCGGGGGGGGTGAGCAGTTCTTC
CASRASGGGEQFF
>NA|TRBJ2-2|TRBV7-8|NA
TGTGCCAGCTGGGGCGGCTCGAACACCGGGGAGCTGTTTTTT
CASWGGSNTGELFF
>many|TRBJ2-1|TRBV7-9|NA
TGTGCCAGCAGCTTATATTACAATGAGCAGTTCTTC
CASSLYYNEQFF
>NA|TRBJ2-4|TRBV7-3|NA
TGTGCCAGCAGCTTGTCCGCCCGGAGCCCCAAAAACATTCAGTACTTC
CASSLSARSPKNIQYF
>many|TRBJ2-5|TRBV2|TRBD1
TGTGCCAGCAGGGGGACAGGGGGGACCTTAGAGACCCAGTACTTC
CASRGTGGTLETQYF
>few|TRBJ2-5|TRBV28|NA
TGTGCCAGCAGATCAGGGCCCCAAGAGACCCAGTACTTC
CASRSGPQETQYF
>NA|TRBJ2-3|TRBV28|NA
TGTGCCAGCCTGGAAGGGGGGGGGGGCACAGATACGCAGTATTTT
CASLEGGGGTDTQYF
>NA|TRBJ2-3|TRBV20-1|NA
TGCAGTGCTCTGGAGGACGGGAGATATACGCAGTATTTT
CSALEDGRYTQYF
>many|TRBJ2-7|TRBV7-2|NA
TGTGCCAGCAGCACCCCCCCAGGGCGGCAGTACTTC
CASSTPPGRQYF
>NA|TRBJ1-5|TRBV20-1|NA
TGCAGTGCTACTAATCGGGGGGGCCATAGCAATCAGCCCCAGCATTTT
CSATNRGGHSNQPQHF
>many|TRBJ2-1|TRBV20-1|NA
TGCAGTGCTAGACTGTACAATGAGCAGTTCTTC
CSARLYNEQFF
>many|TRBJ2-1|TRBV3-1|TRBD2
TGTGCCAGCAGCCCCCTTACGGGGGGGCTATACAATGAGCAGTTCTTC
CASSPLTGGLYNEQFF
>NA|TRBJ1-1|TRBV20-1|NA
TGCAGTGCCGGACGGGGGGCTAGTGATTACACTGAAGCTTTCTTT
CSAGRGASDYTEAFF
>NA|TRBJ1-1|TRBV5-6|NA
TGTGCCAGCAGCCAAAGACCCGGCGACTCTGAAGCTTTCTTT
CASSQRPGDSEAFF
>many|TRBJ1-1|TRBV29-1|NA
TGCAGCGTTGGGAAGTGGGAGAACACTGAAGCTTTCTTT
CSVGKWENTEAFF
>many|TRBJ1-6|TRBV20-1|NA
TGCAGTGTCTCGGACAGTCTAACCTATAATTCACCCCTCCACTTT
CSVSDSLTYNSPLHF
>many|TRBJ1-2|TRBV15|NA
TGTGCCACCAGCAGAGATCTGGCAGGGATTAAAGCTAACTATGGCTACACCTTC
CATSRDLAGIKANYGYTF
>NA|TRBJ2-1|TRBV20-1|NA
TGCAGTGCTAGGTCGGGAGTGGGCTCCTACAATGAGCAGTTCTTC
CSARSGVGSYNEQFF
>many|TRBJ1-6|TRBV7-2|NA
TGTGCCAGCAGCTTCACGGATAATTCACCCCTCCACTTT
CASSFTDNSPLHF
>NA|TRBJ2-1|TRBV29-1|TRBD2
TGCAGCGTTCACCTAGCGGGGAAAAATTACAATGAGCAGTTCTTC
CSVHLAGKNYNEQFF
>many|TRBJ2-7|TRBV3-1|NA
TGTGCCAGCAGCCAAGCCGGGTCCCGTGGGCAGTACTTC
CASSQAGSRGQYF
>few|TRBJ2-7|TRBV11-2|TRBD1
TGTGCCAGCAGCCTAACCTCAGGGGGCTCCCTCTACGAGCAGTACTTC
CASSLTSGGSLYEQYF
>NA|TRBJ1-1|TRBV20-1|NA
TGCAGTGCCCCTAATAAGGGAGGAAGGACTGAAGCTTTCTTT
CSAPNKGGRTEAFF
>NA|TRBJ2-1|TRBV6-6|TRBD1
TGTGCCAGCAGCCTGCCGGGACAGGGGGTAAATGAGCGGTTCTTC
CASSLPGQGVNERFF
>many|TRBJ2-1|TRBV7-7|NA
TGTGCTAGCAGCTTGGGATCTGGCTATGAGCAGTTCTTC
CASSLGSGYEQFF
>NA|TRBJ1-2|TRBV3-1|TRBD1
TGTGCCAGCAGCCAACCGGGACAGGGTTCCTTTGGCTACACCTTC
CASSQPGQGSFGYTF
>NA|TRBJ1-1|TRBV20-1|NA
TGCAGTGCTCAGACAGTGGAAACTAGGAGGGGAGCTTTCTTT
CSAQTVETRRGAFF
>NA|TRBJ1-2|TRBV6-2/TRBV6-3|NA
TGTGCCAGCAGTTACGGGTCGCCGGGCTATGGCTACACCTTC
CASSYGSPGYGYTF
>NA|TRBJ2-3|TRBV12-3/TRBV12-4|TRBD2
TGTGCCAGCGACCGGGGGGGCTTCGTGAGCACAGATGCGCAGTATTTT
CASDRGGFVSTDAQYF
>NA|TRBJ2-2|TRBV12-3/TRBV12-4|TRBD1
TGTGCCCGCAGTAAAATTACAGGGGGCACCGGGGAGCTGTTTTTT
CARSKITGGTGELFF
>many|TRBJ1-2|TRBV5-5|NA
TGTGCCAGCAGCTTGTTTGATCGTAACAACTATGGCTACACCTTC
CASSLFDRNNYGYTF
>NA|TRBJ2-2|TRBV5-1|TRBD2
TGCGCCAGCAGCCCAGGACTGGCGGGGGTATCCGGGGAGCTGTTTTTT
CASSPGLAGVSGELFF
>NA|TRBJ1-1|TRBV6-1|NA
TGTGCCAGCACCCAGACTAGGGGGGGCGAGGGAGCTTTCTTT
CASTQTRGGEGAFF
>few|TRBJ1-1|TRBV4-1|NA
TGCGCCAGCAGCCAAGTAATAACAGAGAACACTGAAGCTTTCTTT
CASSQVITENTEAFF
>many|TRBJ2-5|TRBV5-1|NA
TGCGCCAGCAGCTTGGCTCGGGACACCGGGACCCAGTACTTC
CASSLARDTGTQYF
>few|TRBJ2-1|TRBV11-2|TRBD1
TGTGCCAGCAGCGACCAAGACAGGGCCCCATTTTGGGATGAGCAGTTCTTC
CASSDQDRAPFWDEQFF
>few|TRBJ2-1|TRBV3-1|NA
TGTGCCAGCAGCCAAGCGGGGGCAGGTGAGCAGGTCTTC
CASSQAGAGEQVF
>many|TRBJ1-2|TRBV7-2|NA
TGTGCCAGCAGCTTAGTGGCAGAAACCTATGGCTACACCTTC
CASSLVAETYGYTF
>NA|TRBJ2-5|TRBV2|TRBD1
TGTGCCAGCAGTAACGGACAGGGGGCCTCGGGGGAGACCCAGTACTTC
CASSNGQGASGETQYF
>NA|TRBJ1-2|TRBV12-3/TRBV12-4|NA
TGTGCCAGCTTAAAGGGGGAGGGATATGGCTACACCTTC
CASLKGEGYGYTF
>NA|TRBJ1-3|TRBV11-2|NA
TGTGCCAGCAGCTTAGAGTCGGGAAACACCATATATTTT
CASSLESGNTIYF
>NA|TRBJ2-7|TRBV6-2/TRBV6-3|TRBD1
TGTGCCAGCAGGATGGACAGGGCTTACTACGAGCAGTACTTC
CASRMDRAYYEQYF